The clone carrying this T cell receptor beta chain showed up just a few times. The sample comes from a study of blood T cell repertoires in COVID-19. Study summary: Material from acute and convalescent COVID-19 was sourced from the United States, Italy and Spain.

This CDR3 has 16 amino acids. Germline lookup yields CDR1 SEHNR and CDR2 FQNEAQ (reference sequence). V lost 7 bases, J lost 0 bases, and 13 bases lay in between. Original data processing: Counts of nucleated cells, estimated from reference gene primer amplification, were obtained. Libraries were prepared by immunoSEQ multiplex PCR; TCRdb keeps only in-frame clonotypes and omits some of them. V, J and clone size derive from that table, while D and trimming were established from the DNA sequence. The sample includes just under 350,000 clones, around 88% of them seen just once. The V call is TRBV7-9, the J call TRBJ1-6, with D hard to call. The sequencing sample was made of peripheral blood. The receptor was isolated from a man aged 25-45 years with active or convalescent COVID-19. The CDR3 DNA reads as TGTGCCAGCACCGAGGTTGGATTCTCCTATAATTCACCCCTCCACTTT. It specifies CASTEVGFSYNSPLHF.